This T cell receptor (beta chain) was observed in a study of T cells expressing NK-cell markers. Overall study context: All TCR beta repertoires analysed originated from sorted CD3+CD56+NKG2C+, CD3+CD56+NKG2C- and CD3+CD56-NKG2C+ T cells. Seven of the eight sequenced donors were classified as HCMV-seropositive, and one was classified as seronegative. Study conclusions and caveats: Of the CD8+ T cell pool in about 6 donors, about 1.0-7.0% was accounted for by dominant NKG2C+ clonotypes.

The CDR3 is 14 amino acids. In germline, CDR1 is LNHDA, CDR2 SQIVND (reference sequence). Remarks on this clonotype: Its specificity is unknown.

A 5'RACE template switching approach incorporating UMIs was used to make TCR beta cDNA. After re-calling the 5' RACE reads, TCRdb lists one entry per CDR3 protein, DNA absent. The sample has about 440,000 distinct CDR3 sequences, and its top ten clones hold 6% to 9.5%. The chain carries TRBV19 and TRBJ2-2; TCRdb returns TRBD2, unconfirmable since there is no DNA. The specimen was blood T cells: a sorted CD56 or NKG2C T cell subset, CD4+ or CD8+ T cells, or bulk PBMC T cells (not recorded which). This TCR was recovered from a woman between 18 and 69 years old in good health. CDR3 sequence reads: CASRTSPRSGELFF.